The text below deals with one T cell receptor beta chain. This receptor's antigen is unknown. The sample holds no much larger clone one base away, and base qualities are not on file. This sample is part of a study of preoperative IRX-2 immunotherapy in early breast cancer (dated by TCRdb to the late 2010s). The sample's treatment or condition label, in plain terms: preoperative locoregional IRX-2 cytokine immunotherapy. The samples were obtained from a phase Ib study in which preoperative, locoregional IRX-2 cytokine immunotherapy intended to prime immune responses was tested. Donors were patients with early-stage breast cancer who received IRX-2 before surgery. The V end gives up 0 bases and the J end 0 bases, leaving 8 bases in the junction not matched to a gene. The germline V gene gives CDR1 as LGHNA and CDR2 as YSLEER. The CDR3 contains 18 residues, cysteine and phenylalanine counted. This entry keeps only the CDR3 DNA: 54 bases, framed from base 1.

The receptor library was made with the immunoSEQ multiplex PCR assay. The source is immuneACCESS, and TCRdb retained only in-frame sequences with V and J called. Part of the clones is not carried over; for the studies checked, unresolved V genes explain less than half of this, and the remainder is unexplained. The sample includes 34,000 or so clones, with 90% to 95% observed a single time. In total, the top ten clones hold roughly 6.5% of the sample. The TCR sequence derives from a human donor with breast cancer. The sample here was taken from a patient treated with IRX-2 immunotherapy. Recombination connected TRBV4-3 to TRBJ2-4, with 7 bases aligning to TRBD2. The DNA is as follows: TGCGCCAGCAGCCAAGATATGACGGGAGGAATAGCCAAAAACATTCAGTACTTC. Its coded protein is CASSQDMTGGIAKNIQYF.